This T cell receptor beta chain was sequenced in a study of T cell responses to AZD1222 COVID-19 vaccine. Comment on this clone: No antigen is known for it.

Germline CDR1 GTSNPN, CDR2 SVGIG (reference sequence). V gave up 2 bases and J gave up 4 bases, with 8 bases separating them. The CDR3 consists of 12 residues. Study-wide results and limits: White British ancestry dominated among donors, who included more females, and clonal diversity was possibly underestimated. At baseline, just five or six AZD1222 recipients tested seropositive.

Clones were sequenced by immunoSEQ multiplex PCR, and TCRdb holds only the in-frame ones, with some missing. Among some 130,000 clones, roughly 89% were seen once, and the ten largest hold 5% to 6.5%. This TCR was recovered from an adult in good health. This chain uses TRBV30 with TRBJ1-1, with unresolved D. The sequenced sample was peripheral blood, obtained on day 0 of AZD1222 vaccination. This CDR3 reads CAWSPTATEAFF. CDR3 in DNA: TGTGCCTGGAGTCCAACCGCCACTGAAGCTTTCTTT.